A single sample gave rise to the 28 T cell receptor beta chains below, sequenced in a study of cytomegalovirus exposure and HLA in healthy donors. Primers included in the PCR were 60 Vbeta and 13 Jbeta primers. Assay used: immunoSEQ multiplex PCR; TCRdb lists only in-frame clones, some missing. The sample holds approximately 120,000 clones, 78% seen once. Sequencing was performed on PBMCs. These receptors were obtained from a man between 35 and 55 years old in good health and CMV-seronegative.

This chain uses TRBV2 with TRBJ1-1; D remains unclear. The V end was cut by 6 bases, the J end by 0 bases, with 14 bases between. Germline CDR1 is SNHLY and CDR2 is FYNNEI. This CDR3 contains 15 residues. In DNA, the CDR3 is TGTGCCAGCAGGGCCCCAAACCTCATGAACACTGAAGCTTTCTTT. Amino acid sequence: CASRAPNLMNTEAFF.

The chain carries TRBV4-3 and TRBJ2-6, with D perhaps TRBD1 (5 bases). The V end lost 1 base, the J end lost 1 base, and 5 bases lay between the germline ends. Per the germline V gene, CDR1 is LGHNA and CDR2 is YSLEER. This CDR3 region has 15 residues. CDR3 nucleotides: TGCGCCAGCAGCCAAGCAGGGTCTGGGGCCAACGTCCTGACTTTC. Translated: CASSQAGSGANVLTF.

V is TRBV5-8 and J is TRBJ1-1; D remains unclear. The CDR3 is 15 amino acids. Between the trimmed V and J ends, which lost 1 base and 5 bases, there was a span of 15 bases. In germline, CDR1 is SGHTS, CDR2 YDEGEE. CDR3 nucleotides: TGTGCCAGCAGCTTGCATATCGGGTGGGTGACTGAAGCTTTCTTT. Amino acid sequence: CASSLHIGWVTEAFF.

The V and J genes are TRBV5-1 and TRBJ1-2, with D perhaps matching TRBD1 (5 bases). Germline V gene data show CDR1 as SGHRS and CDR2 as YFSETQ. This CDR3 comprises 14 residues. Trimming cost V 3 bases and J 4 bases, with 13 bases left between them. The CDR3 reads CASSSSGDFYGYTF. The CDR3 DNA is TGCGCCAGCAGCTCTTCGGGGGACTTCTATGGCTACACCTTC. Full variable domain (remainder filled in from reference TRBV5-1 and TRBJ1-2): KAGVTQTPRYLIKTRGQQVTLSCSPISGHRSVSWYQQTPGQGLQFLFEYFSETQRNKGNFPGRFSGRQFSNSRSEMNVSTLELGDSALYLCASSSSGDFYGYTFGSGTRLTVV.

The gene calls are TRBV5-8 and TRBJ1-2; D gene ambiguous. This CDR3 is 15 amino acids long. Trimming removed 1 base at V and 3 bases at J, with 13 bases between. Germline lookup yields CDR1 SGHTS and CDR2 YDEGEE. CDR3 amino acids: CASSLSPARDYGYTF. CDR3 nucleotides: TGTGCCAGCAGCTTGTCACCCGCCCGGGACTATGGCTACACCTTC.

The CDR3: CASSKGNRTANTEAFF. The CDR3 bases are TGTGCCAGCAGCAAAGGAAACCGGACAGCAAACACTGAAGCTTTCTTT. V and J are TRBV21-1 and TRBJ1-1; the D call of TRBD1 is as the table states it, not checked on the DNA. TRBV21-1 is recorded as a pseudogene. The CDR3 runs 16 residues.

CDR3 in amino acids: CASSTGGRQFF. In nucleotides, the CDR3 is TGTGCCAGCAGCACGGGGGGGCGGCAGTTCTTC. This rearrangement joins TRBV7-9 to TRBJ2-1; 8 bases match TRBD2. From germline, CDR1 is SEHNR and CDR2 FQNEAQ (reference sequence). CDR3 length: 11 amino acids. V lost 5 bases to trimming and J lost 12 bases; unmatched junction nucleotides: 3.

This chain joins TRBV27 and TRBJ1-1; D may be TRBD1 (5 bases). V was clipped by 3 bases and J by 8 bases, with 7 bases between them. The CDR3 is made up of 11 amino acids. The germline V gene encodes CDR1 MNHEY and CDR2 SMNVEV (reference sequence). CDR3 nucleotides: TGTGCCAGCAGTTTCGGGGGGGAAGCTTTCTTT. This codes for CASSFGGEAFF.

The CDR3 spells CASRQGNEKLFF. As DNA, the CDR3 is TGTGCCAGCAGACAGGGGAATGAAAAACTGTTTTTT. The rearrangement uses TRBV6-1 and TRBJ1-4; 7 bases fit TRBD1. CDR1 MNHNS and CDR2 SASEGT come from the germline V gene. The CDR3 is made up of 12 amino acids. V was clipped by 6 bases and J by 5 bases; unmatched bases: 0.

The CDR3 DNA sequence: TGTGCCAGCCGCGAGAGACAGGAATTTTACGAGCAGTACTTC. The encoded protein is CASRERQEFYEQYF. The chain links TRBV7-8 to TRBJ2-7; perhaps TRBD1 as D (6 bases). In germline, CDR1 is SGHVS, CDR2 FQNEAQ. The CDR3 runs 14 residues. V was clipped by 8 bases and J by 4 bases, with 18 bases between them.

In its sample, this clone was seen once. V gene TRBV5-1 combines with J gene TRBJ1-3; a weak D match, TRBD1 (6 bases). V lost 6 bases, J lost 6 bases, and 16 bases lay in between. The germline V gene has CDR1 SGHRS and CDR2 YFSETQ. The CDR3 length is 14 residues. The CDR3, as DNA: TGCGCCAGCAACCCGGGACATTCGGAAAACACCATATATTTT. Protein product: CASNPGHSENTIYF.

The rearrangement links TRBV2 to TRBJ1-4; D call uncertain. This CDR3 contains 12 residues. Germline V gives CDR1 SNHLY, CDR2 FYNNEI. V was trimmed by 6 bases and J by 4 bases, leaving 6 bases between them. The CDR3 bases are TGTGCCAGCAGACTTAGTAATGAAAAACTGTTTTTT. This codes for CASRLSNEKLFF.

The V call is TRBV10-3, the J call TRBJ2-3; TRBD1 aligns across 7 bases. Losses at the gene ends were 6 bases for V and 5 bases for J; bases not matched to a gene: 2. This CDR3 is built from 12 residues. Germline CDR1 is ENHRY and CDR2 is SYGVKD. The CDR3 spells CAIRGQKDTQYF. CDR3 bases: TGTGCCATCAGGGGACAGAAAGATACGCAGTATTTT.

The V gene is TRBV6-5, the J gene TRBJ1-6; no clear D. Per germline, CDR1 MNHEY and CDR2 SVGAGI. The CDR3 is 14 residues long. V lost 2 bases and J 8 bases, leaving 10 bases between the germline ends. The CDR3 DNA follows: TGTGCCAGCAGTTACGGCCGGAGGGATTCACCCCTCCACTTT. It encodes CASSYGRRDSPLHF.

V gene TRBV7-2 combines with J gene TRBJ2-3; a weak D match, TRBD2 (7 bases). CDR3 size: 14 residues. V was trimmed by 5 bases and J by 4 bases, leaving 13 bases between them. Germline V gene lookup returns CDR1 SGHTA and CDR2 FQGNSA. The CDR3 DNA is TGTGCCAGCAGCCAAATGGGGGGGCCAGATACGCAGTATTTT. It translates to CASSQMGGPDTQYF.

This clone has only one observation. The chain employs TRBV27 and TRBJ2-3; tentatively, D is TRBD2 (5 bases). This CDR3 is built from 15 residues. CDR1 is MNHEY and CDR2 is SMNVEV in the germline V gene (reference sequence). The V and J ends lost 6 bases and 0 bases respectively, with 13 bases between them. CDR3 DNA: TGTGCCAGCAGGAAGATAGGCGGGAGCACAGATACGCAGTATTTT. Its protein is CASRKIGGSTDTQYF.

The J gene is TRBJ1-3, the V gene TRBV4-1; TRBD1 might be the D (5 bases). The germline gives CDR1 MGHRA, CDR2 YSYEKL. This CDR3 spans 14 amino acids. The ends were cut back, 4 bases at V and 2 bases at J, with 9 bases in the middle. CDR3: CASSPVRAGNTIYF. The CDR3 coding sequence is TGCGCCAGCAGCCCAGTCAGGGCTGGAAACACCATATATTTT.

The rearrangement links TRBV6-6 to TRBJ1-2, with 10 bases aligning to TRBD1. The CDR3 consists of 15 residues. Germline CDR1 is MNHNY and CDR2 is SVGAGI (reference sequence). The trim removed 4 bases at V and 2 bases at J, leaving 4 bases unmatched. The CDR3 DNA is TGTGCCAGCAGTTTCCGGGACAGGGGAAACTATGGCTACACCTTC. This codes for CASSFRDRGNYGYTF.

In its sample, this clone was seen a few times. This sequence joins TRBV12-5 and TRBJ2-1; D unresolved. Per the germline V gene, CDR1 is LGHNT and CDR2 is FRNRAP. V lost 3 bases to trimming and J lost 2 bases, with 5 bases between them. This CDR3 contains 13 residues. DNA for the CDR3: TGTGCTAGTGGTTTCAGTCCCTACAATGAGCAGTTCTTC. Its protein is CASGFSPYNEQFF.

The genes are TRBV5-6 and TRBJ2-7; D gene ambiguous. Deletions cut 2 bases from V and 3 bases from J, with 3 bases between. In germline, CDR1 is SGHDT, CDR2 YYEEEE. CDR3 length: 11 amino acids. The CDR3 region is CASSFNYEQYF. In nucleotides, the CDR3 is TGTGCCAGCAGCTTTAACTACGAGCAGTACTTC.

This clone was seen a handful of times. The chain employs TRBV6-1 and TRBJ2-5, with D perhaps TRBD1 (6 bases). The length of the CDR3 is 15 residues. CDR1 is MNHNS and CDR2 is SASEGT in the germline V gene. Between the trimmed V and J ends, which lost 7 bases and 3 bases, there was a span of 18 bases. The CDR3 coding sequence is TGTGCCAGCACCTTCCCCGGGACATCAGAAGAGACCCAGTACTTC. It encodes CASTFPGTSEETQYF.

The CDR3 DNA reads TGTGCCAGCAGCATCGGACAGGGGGAACGGCCCCAGCATTTT. This gives the protein CASSIGQGERPQHF. The chain couples TRBV13 to TRBJ1-5; 10 bases line up with TRBD1. CDR1 and CDR2 (germline): PRHDT, FYEKMQ (reference sequence). Losses at the gene ends were 5 bases for V and 9 bases for J; bases not matched to a gene: 7. The CDR3 has 14 residues.

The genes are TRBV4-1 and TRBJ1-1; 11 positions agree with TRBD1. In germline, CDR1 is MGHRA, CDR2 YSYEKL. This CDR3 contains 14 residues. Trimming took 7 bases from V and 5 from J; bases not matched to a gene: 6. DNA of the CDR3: TGCGCCAGCACCATCGGACAGGGGGCGACTGAAGCTTTCTTT. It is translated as CASTIGQGATEAFF.

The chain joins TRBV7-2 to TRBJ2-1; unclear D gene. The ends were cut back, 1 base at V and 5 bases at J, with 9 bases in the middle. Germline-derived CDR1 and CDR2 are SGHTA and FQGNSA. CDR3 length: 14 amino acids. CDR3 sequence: CASSLGDTNNEQFF. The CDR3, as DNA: TGTGCCAGCAGCTTAGGCGACACCAACAATGAGCAGTTCTTC.

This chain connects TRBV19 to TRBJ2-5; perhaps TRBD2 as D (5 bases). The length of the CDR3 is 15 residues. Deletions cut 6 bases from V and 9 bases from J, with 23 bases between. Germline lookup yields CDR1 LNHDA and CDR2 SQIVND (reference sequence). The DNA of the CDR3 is TGTGCCAGTAGCCGGACTGGAGACCAAAGGTGGGCCCAGTACTTC. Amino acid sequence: CASSRTGDQRWAQYF.

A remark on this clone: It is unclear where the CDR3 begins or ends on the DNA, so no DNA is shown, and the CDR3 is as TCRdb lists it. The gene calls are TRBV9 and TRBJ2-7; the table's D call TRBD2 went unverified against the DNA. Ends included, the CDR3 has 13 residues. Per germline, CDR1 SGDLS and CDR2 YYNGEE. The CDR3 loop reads CASSVGGGAHKYF.

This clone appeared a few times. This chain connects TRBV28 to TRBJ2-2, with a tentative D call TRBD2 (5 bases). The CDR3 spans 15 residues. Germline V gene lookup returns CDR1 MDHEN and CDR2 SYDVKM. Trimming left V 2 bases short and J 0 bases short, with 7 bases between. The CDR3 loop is CASSLKGANTGELFF. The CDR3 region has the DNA TGTGCCAGCAGTTTAAAGGGAGCGAACACCGGGGAGCTGTTTTTT.

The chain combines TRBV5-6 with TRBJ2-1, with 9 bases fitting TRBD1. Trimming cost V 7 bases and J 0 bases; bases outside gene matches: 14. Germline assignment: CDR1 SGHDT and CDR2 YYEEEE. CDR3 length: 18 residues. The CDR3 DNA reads TGTGCCAGCTCAGTACGGGACAGGGCCTCACCCTCCTACAATGAGCAGTTCTTC. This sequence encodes CASSVRDRASPSYNEQFF.